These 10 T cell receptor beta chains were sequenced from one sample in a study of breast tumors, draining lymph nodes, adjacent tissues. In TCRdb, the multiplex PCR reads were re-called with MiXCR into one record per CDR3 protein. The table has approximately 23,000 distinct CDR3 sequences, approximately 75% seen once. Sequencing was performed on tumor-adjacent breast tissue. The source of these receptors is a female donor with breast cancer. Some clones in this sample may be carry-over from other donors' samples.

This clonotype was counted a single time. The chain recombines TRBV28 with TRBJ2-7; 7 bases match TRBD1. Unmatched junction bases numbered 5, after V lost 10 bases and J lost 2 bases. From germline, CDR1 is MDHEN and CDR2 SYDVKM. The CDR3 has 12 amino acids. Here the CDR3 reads CATRDSAYEQYF. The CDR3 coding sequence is TGTGCCACCAGGGACAGTGCCTACGAGCAGTACTTC.

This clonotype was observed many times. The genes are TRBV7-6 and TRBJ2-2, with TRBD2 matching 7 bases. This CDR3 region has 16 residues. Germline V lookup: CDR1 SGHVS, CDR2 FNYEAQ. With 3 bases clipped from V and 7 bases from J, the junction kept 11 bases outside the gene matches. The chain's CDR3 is CASSFRAGERGGELFF. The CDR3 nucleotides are TGTGCCAGCAGCTTCCGCGCGGGAGAAAGAGGCGGGGAGCTGTTTTTT.

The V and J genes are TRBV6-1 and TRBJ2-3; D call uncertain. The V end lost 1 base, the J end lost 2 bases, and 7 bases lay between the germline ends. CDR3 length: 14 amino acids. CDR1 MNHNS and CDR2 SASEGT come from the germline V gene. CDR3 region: CASSEGKDTDTQYF. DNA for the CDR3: TGTGCCAGCAGTGAAGGGAAAGACACAGATACGCAGTATTTT.

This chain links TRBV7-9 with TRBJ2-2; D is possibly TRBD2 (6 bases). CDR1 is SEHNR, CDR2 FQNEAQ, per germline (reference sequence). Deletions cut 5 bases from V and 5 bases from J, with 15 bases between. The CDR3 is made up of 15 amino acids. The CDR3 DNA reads TGTGCCAGCAGCACCGGAGGGTCTGAGACCGGGGAGCTGTTTTTT. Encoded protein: CASSTGGSETGELFF.

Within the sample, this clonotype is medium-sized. Here the CDR3 DNA reads TGCGCCAGCAGCCACAGGGACCCTTACAATGAGCAGTTCTTC. It codes for CASSHRDPYNEQFF. The chain is built from TRBV4-1 and TRBJ2-1; D may correspond to TRBD1 or TRBD2 (5 bases each). The CDR3 is 14 amino acids. Germline lookup yields CDR1 MGHRA and CDR2 YSYEKL. The V and J ends lost 3 bases and 4 bases respectively, with 10 bases between them.

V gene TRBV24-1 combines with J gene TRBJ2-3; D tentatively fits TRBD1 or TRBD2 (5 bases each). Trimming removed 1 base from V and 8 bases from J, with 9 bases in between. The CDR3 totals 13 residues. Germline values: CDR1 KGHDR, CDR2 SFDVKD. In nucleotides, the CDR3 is TGTGCCACCAGTGATTTCGCTGGGGGTACGCAGTATTTT. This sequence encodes CATSDFAGGTQYF.

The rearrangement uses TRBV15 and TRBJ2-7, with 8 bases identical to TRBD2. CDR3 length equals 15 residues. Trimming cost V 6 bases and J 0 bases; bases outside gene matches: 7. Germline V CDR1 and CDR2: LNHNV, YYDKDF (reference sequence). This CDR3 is CATRSQGLASYEQYF. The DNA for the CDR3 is TGTGCCACCAGGAGTCAAGGACTAGCCTCCTACGAGCAGTACTTC.

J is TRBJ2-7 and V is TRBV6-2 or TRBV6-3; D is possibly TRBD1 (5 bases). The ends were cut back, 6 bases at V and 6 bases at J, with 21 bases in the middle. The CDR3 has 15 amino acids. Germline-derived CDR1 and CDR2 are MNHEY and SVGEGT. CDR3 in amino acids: CASSQDRGKIPEQYF. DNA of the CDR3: TGTGCCAGCAGCCAAGATAGGGGTAAGATCCCCGAGCAGTACTTC.

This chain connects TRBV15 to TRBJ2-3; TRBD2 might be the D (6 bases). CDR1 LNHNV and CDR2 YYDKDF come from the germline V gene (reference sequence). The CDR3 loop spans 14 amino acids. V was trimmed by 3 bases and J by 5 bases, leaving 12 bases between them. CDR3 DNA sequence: TGTGCCACCAGCAGTCGATGGGGAGGAGATACGCAGTATTTT. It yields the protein CATSSRWGGDTQYF.

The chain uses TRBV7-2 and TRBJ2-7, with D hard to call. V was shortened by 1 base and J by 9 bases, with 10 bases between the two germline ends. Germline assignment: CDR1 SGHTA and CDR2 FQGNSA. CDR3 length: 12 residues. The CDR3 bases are TGTGCCAGCAGCTTAGGGGCAGGCTGGCAGTACTTC. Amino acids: CASSLGAGWQYF.